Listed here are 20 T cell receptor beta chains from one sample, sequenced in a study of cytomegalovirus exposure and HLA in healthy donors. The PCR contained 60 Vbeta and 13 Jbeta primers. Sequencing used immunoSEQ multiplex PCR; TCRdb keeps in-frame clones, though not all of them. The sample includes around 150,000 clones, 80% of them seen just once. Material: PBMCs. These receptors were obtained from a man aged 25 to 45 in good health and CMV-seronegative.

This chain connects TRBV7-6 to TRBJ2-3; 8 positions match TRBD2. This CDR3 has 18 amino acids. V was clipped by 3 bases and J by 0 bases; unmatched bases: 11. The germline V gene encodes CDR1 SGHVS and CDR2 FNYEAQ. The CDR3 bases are TGTGCCAGCAGCTTGCTAGCGGGCCCCCGTGCTAGCACAGATACGCAGTATTTT. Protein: CASSLLAGPRASTDTQYF.

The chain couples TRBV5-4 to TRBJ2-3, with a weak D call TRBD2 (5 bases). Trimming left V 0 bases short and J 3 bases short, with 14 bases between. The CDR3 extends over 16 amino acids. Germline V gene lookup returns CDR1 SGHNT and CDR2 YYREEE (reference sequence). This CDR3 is CASSLARELNTDTQYF. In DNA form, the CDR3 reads TGTGCCAGCAGCTTGGCGAGGGAGCTAAATACAGATACGCAGTATTTT. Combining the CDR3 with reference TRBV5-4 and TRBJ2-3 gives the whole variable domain ETGVTQSPTHLIKTRGQQVTLRCSSQSGHNTVSWYQQALGQGPQFIFQYYREEENGRGNFPPRFSGLQFPNYSSELNVNALELDDSALYLCASSLARELNTDTQYFGPGTRLTVL.

The CDR3 reads CATLGQGNSPLHF. For the CDR3, the DNA is TGTGCCACCCTAGGACAGGGTAATTCACCCCTCCACTTT. The chain joins TRBV6-4 to TRBJ1-6, with 8 bases lining up with TRBD1. The trim removed 10 bases at V and 6 bases at J, leaving 5 bases unmatched. Germline values: CDR1 MRHNA, CDR2 SNTAGT. This CDR3 has 13 amino acids.

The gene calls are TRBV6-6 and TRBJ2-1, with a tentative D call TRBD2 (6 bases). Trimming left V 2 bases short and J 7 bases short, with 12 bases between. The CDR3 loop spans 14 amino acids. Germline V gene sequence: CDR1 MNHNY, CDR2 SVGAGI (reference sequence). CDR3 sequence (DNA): TGTGCCAGCAGTTACCCACTAGCACGGAATGAGCAGTTCTTC. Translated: CASSYPLARNEQFF.

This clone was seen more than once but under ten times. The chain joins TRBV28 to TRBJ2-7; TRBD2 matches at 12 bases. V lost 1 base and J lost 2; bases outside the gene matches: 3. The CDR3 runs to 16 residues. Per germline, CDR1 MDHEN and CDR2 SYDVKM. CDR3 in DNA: TGTGCCAGCAGTTTATTAGGACTAGCGGGAACCTACGAGCAGTACTTC. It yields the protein CASSLLGLAGTYEQYF. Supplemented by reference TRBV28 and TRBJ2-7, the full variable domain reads DVKVTQSSRYLVKRTGEKVFLECVQDMDHENMFWYRQDPGLGLRLIYFSYDVKMKEKGDIPEGYSVSREKKERFSLILESASTNQTSMYLCASSLLGLAGTYEQYFGPGTRLTVT.

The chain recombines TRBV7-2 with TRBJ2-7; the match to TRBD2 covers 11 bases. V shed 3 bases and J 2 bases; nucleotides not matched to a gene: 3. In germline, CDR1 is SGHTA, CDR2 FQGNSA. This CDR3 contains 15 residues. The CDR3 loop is CASSLVTSGTYEQYF. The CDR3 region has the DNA TGTGCCAGCAGCTTGGTGACTAGCGGGACCTACGAGCAGTACTTC.

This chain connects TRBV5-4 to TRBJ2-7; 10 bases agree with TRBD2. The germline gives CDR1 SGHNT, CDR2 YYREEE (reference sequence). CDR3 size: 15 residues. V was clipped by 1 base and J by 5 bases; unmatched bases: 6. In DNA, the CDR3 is TGTGCCAGCAGCTTGTCTAGCGGGAGAATCCACGAGCAGTACTTC. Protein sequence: CASSLSSGRIHEQYF.

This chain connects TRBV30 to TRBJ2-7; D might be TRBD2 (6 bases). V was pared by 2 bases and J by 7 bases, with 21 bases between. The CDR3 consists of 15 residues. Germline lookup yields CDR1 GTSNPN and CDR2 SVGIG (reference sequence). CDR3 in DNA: TGTGCCTGGAGTTTTACCGGGACTCCCCGGGGAGAGCAGTACTTC. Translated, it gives CAWSFTGTPRGEQYF.

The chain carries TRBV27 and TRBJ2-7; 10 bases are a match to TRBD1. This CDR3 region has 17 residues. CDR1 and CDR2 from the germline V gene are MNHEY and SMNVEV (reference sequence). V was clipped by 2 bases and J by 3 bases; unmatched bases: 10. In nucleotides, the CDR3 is TGTGCCAGCAGTTTACTAAGTGGACAGGGGGGACACTACGAGCAGTACTTC. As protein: CASSLLSGQGGHYEQYF.

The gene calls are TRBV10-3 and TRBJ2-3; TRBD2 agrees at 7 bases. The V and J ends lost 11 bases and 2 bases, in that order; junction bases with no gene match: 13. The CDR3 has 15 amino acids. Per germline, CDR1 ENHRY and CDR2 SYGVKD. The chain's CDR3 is CASSVERGYTDTQYF. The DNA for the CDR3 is TGTGCCTCCAGTGTAGAGCGGGGATACACAGATACGCAGTATTTT.

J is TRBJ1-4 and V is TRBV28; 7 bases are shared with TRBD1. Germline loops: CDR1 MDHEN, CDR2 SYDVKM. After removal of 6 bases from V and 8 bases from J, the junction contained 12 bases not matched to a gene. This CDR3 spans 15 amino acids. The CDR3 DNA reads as TGTGCCAGCAGCTTTGGACAGGCCAAGGGGGAAAAACTGTTTTTT. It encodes CASSFGQAKGEKLFF.

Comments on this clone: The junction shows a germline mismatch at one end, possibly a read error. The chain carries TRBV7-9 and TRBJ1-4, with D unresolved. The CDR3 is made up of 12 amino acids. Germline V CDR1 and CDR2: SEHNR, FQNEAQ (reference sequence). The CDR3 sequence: CSSSGNNEKLFF. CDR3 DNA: TGTTCCAGCTCCGGGAACAATGAAAAACTGTTTTTT.

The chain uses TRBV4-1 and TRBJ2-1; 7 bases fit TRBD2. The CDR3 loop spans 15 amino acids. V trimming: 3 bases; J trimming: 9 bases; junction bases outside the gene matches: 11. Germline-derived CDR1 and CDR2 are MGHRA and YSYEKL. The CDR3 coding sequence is TGCGCCAGCAGCCAGCGCGGCCTTCTAGCGGTTGAGCAGTTCTTC. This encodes CASSQRGLLAVEQFF.

The CDR3 protein is CASSRSGRSNEQFF. CDR3 nucleotides: TGTGCCAGCTCACGTAGCGGGAGGAGCAATGAGCAGTTCTTC. This chain links TRBV18 with TRBJ2-1; 10 bases fit TRBD2. J was trimmed by 6 bases and V by 4 bases; bases with no gene match: 3. CDR1 is KGHSH, CDR2 LQKENI, per germline. The CDR3 covers 14 residues.

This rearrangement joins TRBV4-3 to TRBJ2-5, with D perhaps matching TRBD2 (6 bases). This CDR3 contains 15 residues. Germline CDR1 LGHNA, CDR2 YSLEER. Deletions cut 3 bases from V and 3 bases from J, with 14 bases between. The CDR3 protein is CASSQQAGGKETQYF. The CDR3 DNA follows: TGCGCCAGCAGCCAGCAAGCGGGCGGGAAAGAGACCCAGTACTTC.

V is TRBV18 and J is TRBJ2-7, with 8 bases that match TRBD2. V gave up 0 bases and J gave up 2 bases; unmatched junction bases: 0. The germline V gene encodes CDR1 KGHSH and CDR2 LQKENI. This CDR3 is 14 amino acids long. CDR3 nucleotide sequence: TGTGCCAGCTCACCACCTAGCGGGACCTACGAGCAGTACTTC. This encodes CASSPPSGTYEQYF.

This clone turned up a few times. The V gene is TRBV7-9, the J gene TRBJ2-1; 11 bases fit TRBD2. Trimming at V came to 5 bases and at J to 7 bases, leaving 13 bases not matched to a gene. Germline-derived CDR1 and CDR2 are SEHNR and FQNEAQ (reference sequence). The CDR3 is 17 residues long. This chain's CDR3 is CASSPGVAGGPGNEQFF. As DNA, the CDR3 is TGTGCCAGCAGCCCAGGGGTAGCGGGAGGGCCGGGGAATGAGCAGTTCTTC.

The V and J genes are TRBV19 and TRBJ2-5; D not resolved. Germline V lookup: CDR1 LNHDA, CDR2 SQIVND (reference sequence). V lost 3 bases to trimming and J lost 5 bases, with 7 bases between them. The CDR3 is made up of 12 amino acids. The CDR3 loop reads CASSIQRETQYF. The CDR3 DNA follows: TGTGCCAGTAGTATTCAGAGGGAGACCCAGTACTTC.

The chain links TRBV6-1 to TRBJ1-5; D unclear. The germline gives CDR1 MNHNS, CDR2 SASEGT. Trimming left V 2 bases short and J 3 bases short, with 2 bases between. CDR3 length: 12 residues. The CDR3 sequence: CASSELNQPQHF. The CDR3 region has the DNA TGTGCCAGCAGTGAACTCAATCAGCCCCAGCATTTT.

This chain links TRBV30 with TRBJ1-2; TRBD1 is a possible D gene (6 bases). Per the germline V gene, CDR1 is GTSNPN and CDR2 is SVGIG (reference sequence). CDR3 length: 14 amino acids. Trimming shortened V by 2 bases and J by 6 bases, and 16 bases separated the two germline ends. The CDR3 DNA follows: TGTGCCTGGAGTACAACAGGGTGGAATGATGGCTACACCTTC. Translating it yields CAWSTTGWNDGYTF.